This TCR beta chain was recorded in a study of T cells in Graves' hyperthyroidism and ophthalmopathy. Germline CDR1 reads SNHLY; CDR2 reads FYNNEI. Trimming pared 8 bases from V and 3 bases from J, leaving 8 bases between. The CDR3 runs 12 residues. Amplified TCR beta CDR3 regions came from RNA transcripts. Carried out on the TCR CDR3, a first-round RT-PCR used the HTBI primer set. TCRdb recomputed calls from the multiplex PCR reads with MiXCR, one row per CDR3 protein. The sample gives some 550,000 distinct CDR3 sequences, 16% of which show up once; roughly 3.3% is in the top ten. Ten or more counts support this clonotype.

The sequence came from a woman aged 40-49 years with Graves' ophthalmopathy. The chain links TRBV2 to TRBJ2-1; tentative D call: TRBD2 (5 bases). The sample was blood. The CDR3 sequence: CASRGYYNEQFF. The CDR3 nucleotides read TGTGCCAGCCGCGGGTACTACAATGAGCAGTTCTTC.